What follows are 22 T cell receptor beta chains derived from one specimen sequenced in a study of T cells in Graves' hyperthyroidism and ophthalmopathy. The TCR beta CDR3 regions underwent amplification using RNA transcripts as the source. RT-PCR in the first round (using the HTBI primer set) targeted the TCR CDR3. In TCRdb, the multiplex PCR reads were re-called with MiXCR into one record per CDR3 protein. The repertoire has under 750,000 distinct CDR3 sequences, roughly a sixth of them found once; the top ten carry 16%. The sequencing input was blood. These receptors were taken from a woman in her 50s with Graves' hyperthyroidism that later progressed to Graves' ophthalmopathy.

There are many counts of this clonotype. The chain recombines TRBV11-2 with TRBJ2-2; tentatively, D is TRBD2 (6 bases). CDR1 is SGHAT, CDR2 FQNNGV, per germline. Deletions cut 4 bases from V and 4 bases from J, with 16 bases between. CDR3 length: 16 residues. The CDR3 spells CASSSGLRAGTGELFF. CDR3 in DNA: TGTGCCAGCAGCTCGGGACTGCGCGCGGGCACCGGGGAGCTGTTTTTT.

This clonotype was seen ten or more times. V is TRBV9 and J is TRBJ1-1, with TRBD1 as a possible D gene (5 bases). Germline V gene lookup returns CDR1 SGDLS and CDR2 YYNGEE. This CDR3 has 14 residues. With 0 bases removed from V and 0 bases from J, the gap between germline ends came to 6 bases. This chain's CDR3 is CASSVGQMNTEAFF. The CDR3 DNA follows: TGTGCCAGCAGCGTAGGACAGATGAACACTGAAGCTTTCTTT.

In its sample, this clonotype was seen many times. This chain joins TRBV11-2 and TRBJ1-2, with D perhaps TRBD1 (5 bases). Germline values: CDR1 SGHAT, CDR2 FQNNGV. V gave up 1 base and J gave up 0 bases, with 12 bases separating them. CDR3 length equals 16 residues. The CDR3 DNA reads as TGTGCCAGCAGCTTAGGGGGACTGCTTGCTAACTATGGCTACACCTTC. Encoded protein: CASSLGGLLANYGYTF.

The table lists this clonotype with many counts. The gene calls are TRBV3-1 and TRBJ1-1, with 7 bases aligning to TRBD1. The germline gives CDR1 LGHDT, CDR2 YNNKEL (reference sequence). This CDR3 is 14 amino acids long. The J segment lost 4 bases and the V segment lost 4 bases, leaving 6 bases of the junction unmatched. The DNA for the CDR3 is TGTGCCAGCAGCCCCGCTGACAGGGTCACTGAAGCTTTCTTT. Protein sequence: CASSPADRVTEAFF. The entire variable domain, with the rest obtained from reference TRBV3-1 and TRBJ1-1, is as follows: DTAVSQTPKYLVTQMGNDKSIKCEQNLGHDTMYWYKQDSKKFLKIMFSYNNKELIINETVPNRFSPKSPDKAHLNLHINSLELGDSAVYFCASSPADRVTEAFFGQGTRLTVV.

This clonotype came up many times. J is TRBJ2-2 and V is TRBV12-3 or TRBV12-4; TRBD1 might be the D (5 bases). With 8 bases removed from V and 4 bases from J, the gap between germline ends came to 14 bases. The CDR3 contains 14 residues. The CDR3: CASLQGSGTGELFF. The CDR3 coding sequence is TGTGCCAGCCTTCAGGGTTCTGGCACCGGGGAGCTGTTTTTT.

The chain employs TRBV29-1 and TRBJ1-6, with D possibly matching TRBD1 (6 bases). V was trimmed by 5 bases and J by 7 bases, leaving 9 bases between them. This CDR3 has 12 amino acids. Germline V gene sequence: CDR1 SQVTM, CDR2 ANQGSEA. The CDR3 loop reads CSVQQGNSPLHF. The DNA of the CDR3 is TGCAGCGTTCAACAGGGAAATTCACCCCTCCACTTT.

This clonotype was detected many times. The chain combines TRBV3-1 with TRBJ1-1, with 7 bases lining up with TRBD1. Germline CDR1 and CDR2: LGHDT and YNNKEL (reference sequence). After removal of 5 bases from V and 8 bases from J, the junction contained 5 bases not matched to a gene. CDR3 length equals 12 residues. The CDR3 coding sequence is TGTGCCAGCAGCTCGGTGGACAGGGAAGCTTTCTTT. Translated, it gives CASSSVDREAFF. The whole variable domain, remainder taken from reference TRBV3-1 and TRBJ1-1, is DTAVSQTPKYLVTQMGNDKSIKCEQNLGHDTMYWYKQDSKKFLKIMFSYNNKELIINETVPNRFSPKSPDKAHLNLHINSLELGDSAVYFCASSSVDREAFFGQGTRLTVV.

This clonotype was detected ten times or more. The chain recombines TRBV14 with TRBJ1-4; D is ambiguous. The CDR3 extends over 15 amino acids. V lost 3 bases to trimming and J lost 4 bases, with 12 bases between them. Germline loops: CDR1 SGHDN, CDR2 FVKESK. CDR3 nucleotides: TGTGCCAGCAGCCAGGGAGGCAGGTATAATGAAAAACTGTTTTTT. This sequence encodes CASSQGGRYNEKLFF.

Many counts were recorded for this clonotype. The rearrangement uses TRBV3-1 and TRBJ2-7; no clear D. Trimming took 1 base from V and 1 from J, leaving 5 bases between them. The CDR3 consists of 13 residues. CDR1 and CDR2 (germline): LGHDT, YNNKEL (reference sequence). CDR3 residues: CASSQGKSYEQYF. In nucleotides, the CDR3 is TGTGCCAGCAGCCAAGGGAAATCCTACGAGCAGTACTTC.

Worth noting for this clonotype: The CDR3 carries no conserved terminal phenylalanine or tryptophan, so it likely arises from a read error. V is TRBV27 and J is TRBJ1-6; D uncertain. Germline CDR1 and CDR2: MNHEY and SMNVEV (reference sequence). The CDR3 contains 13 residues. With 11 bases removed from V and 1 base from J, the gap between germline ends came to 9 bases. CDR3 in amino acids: CAVQASYNSPLHS. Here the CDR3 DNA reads TGTGCCGTCCAAGCATCCTATAATTCACCCCTCCACTCT.

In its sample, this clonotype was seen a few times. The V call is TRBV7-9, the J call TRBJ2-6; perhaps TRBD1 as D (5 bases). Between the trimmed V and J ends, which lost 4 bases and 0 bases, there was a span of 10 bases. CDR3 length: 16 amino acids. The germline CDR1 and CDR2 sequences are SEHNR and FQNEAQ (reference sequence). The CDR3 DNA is TGTGCCAGCAGCTCAACAGGAATCTCTGGGGCCAACGTCCTGACTTTC. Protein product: CASSSTGISGANVLTF.

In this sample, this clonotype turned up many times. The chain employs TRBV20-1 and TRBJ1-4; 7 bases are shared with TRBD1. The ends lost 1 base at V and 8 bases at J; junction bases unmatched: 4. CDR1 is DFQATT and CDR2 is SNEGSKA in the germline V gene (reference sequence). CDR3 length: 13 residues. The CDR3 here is CSARADRQEKLFF. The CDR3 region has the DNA TGCAGTGCTAGAGCGGACAGGCAGGAAAAACTGTTTTTT.

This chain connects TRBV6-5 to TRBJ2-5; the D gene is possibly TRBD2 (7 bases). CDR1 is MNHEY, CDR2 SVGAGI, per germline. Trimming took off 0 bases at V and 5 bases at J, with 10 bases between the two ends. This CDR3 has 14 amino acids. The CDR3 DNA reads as TGTGCCAGCAGTTACTCGCGGGGGCTGGAGACCCAGTACTTC. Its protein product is CASSYSRGLETQYF.

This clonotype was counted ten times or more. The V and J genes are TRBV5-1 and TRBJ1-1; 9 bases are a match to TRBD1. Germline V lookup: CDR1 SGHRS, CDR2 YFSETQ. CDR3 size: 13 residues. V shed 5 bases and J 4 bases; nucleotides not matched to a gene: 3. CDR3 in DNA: TGCGCCAGCAGGGACAGGGGATCCACTGAAGCTTTCTTT. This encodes CASRDRGSTEAFF.

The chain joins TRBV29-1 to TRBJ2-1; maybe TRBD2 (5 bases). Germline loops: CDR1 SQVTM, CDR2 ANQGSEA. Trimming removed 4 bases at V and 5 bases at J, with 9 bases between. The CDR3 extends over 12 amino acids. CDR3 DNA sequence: TGCAGCGTTGCGGCGGGCAACAATGAGCAGTTCTTC. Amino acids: CSVAAGNNEQFF.

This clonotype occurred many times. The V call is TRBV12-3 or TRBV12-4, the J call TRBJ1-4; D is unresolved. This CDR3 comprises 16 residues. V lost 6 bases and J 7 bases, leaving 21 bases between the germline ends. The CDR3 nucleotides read TGTGCCAGCAGCCCAGGAGTCTCTGGTCCATTTGAAAAACTGTTTTTT. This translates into CASSPGVSGPFEKLFF.

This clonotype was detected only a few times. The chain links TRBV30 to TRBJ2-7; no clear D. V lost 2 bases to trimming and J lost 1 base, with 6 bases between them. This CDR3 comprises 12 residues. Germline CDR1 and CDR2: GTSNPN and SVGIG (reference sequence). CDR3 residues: CAWSFGSYEQYF. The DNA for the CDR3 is TGTGCCTGGAGTTTCGGATCCTACGAGCAGTACTTC.

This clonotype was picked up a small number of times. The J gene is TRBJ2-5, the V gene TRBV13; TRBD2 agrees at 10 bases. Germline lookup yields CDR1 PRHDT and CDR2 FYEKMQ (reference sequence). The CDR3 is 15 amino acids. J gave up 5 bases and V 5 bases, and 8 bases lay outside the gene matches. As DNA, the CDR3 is TGTGCCAGCAGCCAGACAGCGGGGGGGGCGGAGACCCAGTACTTC. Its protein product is CASSQTAGGAETQYF.

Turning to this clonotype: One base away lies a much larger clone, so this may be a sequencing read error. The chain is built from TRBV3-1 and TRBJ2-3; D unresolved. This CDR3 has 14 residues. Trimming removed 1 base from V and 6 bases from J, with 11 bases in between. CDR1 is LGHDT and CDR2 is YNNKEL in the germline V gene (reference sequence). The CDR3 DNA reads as TGTGCCAGCAGCCAAGGTATCAGTAGGGATACGCAGTATTTT. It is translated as CASSQGISRDTQYF.

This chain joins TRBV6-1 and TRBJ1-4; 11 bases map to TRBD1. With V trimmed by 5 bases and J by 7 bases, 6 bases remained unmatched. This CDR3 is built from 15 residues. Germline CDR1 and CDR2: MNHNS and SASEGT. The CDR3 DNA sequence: TGTGCCAGCAGTCGGGGGACAGGGGGGATTGAAAAACTGTTTTTT. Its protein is CASSRGTGGIEKLFF.

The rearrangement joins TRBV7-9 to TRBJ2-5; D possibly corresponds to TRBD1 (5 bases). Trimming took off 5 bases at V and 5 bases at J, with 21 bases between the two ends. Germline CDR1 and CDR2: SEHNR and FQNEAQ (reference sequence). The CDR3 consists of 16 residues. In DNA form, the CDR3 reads TGTGCCAGCAGCCAACGGATACAGACAGACCGGGAGACCCAGTACTTC. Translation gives CASSQRIQTDRETQYF.

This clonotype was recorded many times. CDR3 sequence reads: CASRGTPGYNEQFF. The CDR3 bases are TGTGCCAGCAGAGGGACACCGGGTTACAATGAGCAGTTCTTC. This chain joins TRBV2 and TRBJ2-1, with D perhaps matching TRBD1 (6 bases). This CDR3 has 14 amino acids. The ends were cut back, 6 bases at V and 4 bases at J, with 13 bases in the middle. Germline lookup yields CDR1 SNHLY and CDR2 FYNNEI.